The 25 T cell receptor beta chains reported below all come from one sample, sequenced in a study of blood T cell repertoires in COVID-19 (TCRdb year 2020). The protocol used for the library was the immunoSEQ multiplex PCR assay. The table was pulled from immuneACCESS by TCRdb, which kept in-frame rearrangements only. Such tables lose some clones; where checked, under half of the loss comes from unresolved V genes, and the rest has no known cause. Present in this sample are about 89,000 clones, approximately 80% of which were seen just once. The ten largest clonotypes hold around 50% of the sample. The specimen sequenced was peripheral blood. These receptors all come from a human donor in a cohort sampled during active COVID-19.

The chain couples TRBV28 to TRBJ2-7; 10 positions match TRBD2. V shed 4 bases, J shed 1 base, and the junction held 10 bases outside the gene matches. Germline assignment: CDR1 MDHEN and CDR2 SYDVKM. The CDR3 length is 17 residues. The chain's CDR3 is CASSYPLGAGGSYEQYF. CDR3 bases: TGTGCCAGCAGTTACCCCCTTGGAGCGGGAGGGTCCTACGAGCAGTACTTC.

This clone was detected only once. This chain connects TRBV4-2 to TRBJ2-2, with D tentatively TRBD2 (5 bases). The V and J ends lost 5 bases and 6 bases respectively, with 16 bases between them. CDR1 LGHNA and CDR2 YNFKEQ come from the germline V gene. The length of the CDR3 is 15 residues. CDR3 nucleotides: TGTGCCAGCAGCTCCCGCAAAACGCGGGCCGGGGAGCTGTTTTTT. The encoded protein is CASSSRKTRAGELFF.

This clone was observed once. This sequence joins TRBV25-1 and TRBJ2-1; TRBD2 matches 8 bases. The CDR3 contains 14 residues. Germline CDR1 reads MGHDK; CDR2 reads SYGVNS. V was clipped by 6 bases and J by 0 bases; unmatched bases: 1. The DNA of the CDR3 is TGTGCCAGCAGAAGCGGGAGCTCCTACAATGAGCAGTTCTTC. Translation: CASRSGSSYNEQFF.

CDR3 coding DNA: TGTGCCAGCAGGGGGCTATTAAATTCACCCCTCCACTTT. Residues: CASRGLLNSPLHF. This chain joins TRBV27 and TRBJ1-6; TRBD1 might be the D (5 bases). The CDR3 length is 13 residues. V was pared by 6 bases and J by 7 bases, with 10 bases between. Germline V gives CDR1 MNHEY, CDR2 SMNVEV (reference sequence).

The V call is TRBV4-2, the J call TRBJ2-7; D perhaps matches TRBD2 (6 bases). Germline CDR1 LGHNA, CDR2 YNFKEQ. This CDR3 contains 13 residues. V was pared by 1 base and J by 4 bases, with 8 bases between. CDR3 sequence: CASSQGLGYEQYF. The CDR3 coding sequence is TGTGCCAGCAGCCAAGGACTAGGGTACGAGCAGTACTTC.

The CDR3 protein is CASSPTGYEQYF. The CDR3 nucleotides are TGTGCCAGCAGCCCTACAGGGTACGAGCAGTACTTC. The rearrangement links TRBV7-9 to TRBJ2-7, with D tentatively TRBD1 (6 bases). Germline-derived CDR1 and CDR2 are SEHNR and FQNEAQ (reference sequence). The CDR3 is made up of 12 amino acids. V lost 5 bases, J lost 4 bases, and 9 bases lay in between.

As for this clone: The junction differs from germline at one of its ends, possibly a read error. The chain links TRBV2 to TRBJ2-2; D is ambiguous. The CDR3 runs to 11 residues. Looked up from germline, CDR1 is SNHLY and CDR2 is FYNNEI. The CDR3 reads CACRRTGELFF. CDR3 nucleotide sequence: TGTGCCTGCAGGCGCACCGGGGAGCTGTTTTTT.

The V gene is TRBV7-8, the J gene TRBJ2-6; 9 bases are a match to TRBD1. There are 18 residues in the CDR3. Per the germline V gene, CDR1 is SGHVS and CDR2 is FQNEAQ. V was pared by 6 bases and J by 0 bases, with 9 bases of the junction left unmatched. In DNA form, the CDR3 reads TGTGCCAGCAGTTATAGGACAGGGGCCCTCTCTGGGGCCAACGTCCTGACTTTC. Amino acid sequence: CASSYRTGALSGANVLTF. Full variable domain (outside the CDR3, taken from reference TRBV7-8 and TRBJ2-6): GAGVSQSPRYKVAKRGQDVALRCDPISGHVSLFWYQQALGQGPEFLTYFQNEAQLDKSGLPSDRFFAERPEGSVSTLKIQRTQQEDSAVYLCASSYRTGALSGANVLTFGAGSRLTVL.

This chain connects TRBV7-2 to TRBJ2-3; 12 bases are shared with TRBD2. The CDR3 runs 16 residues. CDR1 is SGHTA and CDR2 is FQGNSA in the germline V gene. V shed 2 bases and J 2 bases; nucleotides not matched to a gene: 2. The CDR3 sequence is CASSLTSGGFTDTQYF. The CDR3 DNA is TGTGCCAGCAGCTTAACTAGCGGGGGGTTCACAGATACGCAGTATTTT.

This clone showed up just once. This CDR3 is CASSDGTSGYEQYF. The DNA of the CDR3 is TGTGCCAGCAGTGATGGGACTAGCGGCTACGAGCAGTACTTC. The chain joins TRBV6-1 to TRBJ2-7, with 11 nucleotides matching TRBD2. The V gene end was trimmed by 3 bases and the J gene end by 3 bases; junction bases not matched to a gene: 1. CDR3 length equals 14 residues. Germline CDR1 MNHNS, CDR2 SASEGT.

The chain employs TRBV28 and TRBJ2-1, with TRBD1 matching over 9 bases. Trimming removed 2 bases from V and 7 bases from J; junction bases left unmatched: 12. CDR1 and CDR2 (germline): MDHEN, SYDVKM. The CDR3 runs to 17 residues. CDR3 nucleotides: TGTGCCAGCAGTTTAGCCCACCGGACAGGGGATGGGAATGAGCAGTTCTTC. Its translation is CASSLAHRTGDGNEQFF.

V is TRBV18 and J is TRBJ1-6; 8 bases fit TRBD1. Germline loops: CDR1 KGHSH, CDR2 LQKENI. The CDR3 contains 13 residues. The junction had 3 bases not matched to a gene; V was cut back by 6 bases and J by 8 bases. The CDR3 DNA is TGTGCCAGCTCCAACAGGGGGGATTCACCCCTCCACTTT. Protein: CASSNRGDSPLHF.

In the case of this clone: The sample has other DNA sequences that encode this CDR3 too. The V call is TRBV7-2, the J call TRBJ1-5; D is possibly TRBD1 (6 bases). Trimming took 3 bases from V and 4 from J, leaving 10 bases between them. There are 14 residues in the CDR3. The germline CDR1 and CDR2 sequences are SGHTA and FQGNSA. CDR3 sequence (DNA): TGTGCCAGCAGCTTTTTAGGGGGTAATCAGCCCCAGCATTTT. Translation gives CASSFLGGNQPQHF.

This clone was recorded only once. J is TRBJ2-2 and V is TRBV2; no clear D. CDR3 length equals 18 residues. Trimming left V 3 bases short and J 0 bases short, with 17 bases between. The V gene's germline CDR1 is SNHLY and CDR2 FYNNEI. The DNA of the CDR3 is TGTGCCAGCAGTGAGGGCCCCCCGCAACCTTCGAACACCGGGGAGCTGTTTTTT. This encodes CASSEGPPQPSNTGELFF.

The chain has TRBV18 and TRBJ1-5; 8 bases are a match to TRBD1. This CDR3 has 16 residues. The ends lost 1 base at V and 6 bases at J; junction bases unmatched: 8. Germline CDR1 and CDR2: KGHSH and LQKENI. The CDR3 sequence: CASSPRPTGVVQPQHF. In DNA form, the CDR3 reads TGTGCCAGCTCACCACGGCCGACAGGGGTGGTTCAGCCCCAGCATTTT.

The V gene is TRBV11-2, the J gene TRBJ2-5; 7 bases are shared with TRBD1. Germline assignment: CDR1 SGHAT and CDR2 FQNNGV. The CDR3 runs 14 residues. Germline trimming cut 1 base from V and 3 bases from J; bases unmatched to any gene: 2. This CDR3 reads CASSLVDREETQYF. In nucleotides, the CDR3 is TGTGCCAGCAGCTTAGTAGACAGGGAAGAGACCCAGTACTTC. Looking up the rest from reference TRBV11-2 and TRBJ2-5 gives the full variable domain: EAGVAQSPRYKIIEKRQSVAFWCNPISGHATLYWYQQILGQGPKLLIQFQNNGVVDDSQLPKDRFSAERLKGVDSTLKIQPAKLEDSAVYLCASSLVDREETQYFGPGTRLLVL.

The CDR3 reads CASSRDRGNQPQHF. The CDR3 DNA reads TGCGCCAGCAGCAGGGACAGGGGGAATCAGCCCCAGCATTTT. The chain recombines TRBV4-1 with TRBJ1-5; 11 bases map to TRBD1. V trimming: 5 bases; J trimming: 4 bases; junction bases outside the gene matches: 1. Looked up from germline, CDR1 is MGHRA and CDR2 is YSYEKL. The length of the CDR3 is 14 residues.

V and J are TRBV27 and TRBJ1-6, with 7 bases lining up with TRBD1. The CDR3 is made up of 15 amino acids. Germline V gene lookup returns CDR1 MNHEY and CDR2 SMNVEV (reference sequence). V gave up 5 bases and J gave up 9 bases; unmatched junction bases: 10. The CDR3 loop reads CASSKSTGSRSPLHF. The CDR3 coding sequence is TGTGCCAGCAGTAAATCGACAGGGTCTCGTTCACCCCTCCACTTT.

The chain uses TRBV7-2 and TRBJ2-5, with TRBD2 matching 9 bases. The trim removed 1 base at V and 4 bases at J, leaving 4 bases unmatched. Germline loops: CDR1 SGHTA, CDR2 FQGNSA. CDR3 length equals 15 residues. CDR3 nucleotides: TGTGCCAGCAGCTTAGGGCCTAGCGGGACAGAGACCCAGTACTTC. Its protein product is CASSLGPSGTETQYF.

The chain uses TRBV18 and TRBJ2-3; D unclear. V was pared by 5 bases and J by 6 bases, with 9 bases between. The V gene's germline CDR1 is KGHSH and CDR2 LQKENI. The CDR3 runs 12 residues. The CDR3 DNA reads TGTGCCAGCTCAGAAGGAGCGGATACGCAGTATTTT. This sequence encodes CASSEGADTQYF.

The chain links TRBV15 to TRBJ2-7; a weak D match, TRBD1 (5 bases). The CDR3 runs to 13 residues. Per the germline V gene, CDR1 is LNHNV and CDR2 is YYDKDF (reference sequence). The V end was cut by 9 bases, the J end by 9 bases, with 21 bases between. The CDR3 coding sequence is TGTGCCACAGGAGACAGCAGCGACTTAGGGCAGTACTTC. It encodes CATGDSSDLGQYF.

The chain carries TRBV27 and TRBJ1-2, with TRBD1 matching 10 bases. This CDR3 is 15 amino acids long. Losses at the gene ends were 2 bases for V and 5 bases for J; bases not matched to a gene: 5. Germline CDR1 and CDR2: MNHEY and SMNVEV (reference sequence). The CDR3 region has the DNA TGTGCCAGCAGTTTAGACAGGGGGCAAAGGTATGGCTACACCTTC. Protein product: CASSLDRGQRYGYTF.

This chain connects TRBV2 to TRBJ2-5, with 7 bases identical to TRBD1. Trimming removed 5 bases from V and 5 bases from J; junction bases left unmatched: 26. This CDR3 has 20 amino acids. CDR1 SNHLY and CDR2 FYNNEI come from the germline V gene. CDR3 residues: CASSRLTGQRTPLVRETQYF. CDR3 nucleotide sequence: TGTGCCAGCAGTCGACTCACGGGACAGCGTACACCCCTAGTTCGTGAGACCCAGTACTTC. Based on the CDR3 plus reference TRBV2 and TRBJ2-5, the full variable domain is EPEVTQTPSHQVTQMGQEVILRCVPISNHLYFYWYRQILGQKVEFLVSFYNNEISEKSEIFDDQFSVERPDGSNFTLKIRSTKLEDSAMYFCASSRLTGQRTPLVRETQYFGPGTRLLVL.

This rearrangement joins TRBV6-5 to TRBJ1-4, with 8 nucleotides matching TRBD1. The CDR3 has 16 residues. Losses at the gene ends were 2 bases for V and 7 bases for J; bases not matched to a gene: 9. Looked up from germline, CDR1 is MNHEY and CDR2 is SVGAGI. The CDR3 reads CASSYGWPGGREKLFF. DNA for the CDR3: TGTGCCAGCAGTTACGGGTGGCCAGGGGGCCGTGAAAAACTGTTTTTT.

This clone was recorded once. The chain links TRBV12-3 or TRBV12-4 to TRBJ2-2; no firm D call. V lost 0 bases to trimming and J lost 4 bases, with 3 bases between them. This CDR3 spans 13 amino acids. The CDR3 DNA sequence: TGTGCCAGCAGTTTAGCCCTCACCGGGGAGCTGTTTTTT. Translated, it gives CASSLALTGELFF.